The 8 T cell receptor beta chains below were found in one sample sequenced in a study of shared clonotypes between healthy human individuals. Naive CD8 cells lacked CD45RO, underwent positive selection for CCR7 and left out terminally differentiated effector memory CD45RA+ cells. Profiled with immunoSEQ multiplex PCR; TCRdb holds only in-frame clones, not every one. The sample gives more than 2 million clones, over 85% of which show up once; about 1.7% is in the top ten. The sequencing sample was made of naive CD8+ T cells from PBMCs. The receptor source for this set is a young man in good health. Some clones in this sample may be carry-over from other donors' samples.

The gene calls are TRBV30 and TRBJ1-1; unclear D gene. Germline-derived CDR1 and CDR2 are GTSNPN and SVGIG (reference sequence). The V end was cut by 4 bases, the J end by 9 bases, with 12 bases between. This CDR3 is 11 amino acids long. The CDR3 nucleotides are TGTGCCTGGACCCCCGATTTTAAAGCTTTCTTT. Its translation is CAWTPDFKAFF.

V usage is TRBV27 and J usage is TRBJ1-1, with 8 bases lining up with TRBD1. Looked up from germline, CDR1 is MNHEY and CDR2 is SMNVEV (reference sequence). The CDR3 runs to 15 residues. V shed 3 bases, J shed 8 bases, and the junction held 11 bases outside the gene matches. This CDR3 is CASSFMQGAGTEAFF. The CDR3 region has the DNA TGTGCCAGCAGTTTTATGCAGGGGGCTGGGACCGAAGCTTTCTTT.

The rearrangement links TRBV13 to TRBJ1-6; D is possibly TRBD1 (5 bases). CDR3 length: 15 residues. CDR1 PRHDT and CDR2 FYEKMQ come from the germline V gene (reference sequence). Deletions cut 7 bases from V and 5 bases from J, with 15 bases between. The chain's CDR3 is CASNFGTVNNSPLHF. The CDR3 nucleotides are TGTGCCAGCAACTTTGGGACGGTCAATAATTCACCCCTCCACTTT.

V is TRBV5-5 and J is TRBJ2-7; no firm D call. This CDR3 is 14 amino acids long. Germline V CDR1 and CDR2: SGHKS, YYEKEE (reference sequence). Trimming pared 0 bases from V and 2 bases from J, leaving 9 bases between. The CDR3 protein is CASSLAQSAYEQYF. The CDR3 region has the DNA TGTGCCAGCAGCTTGGCCCAGTCGGCCTACGAGCAGTACTTC.

The chain has TRBV28 and TRBJ2-7, with D unresolved. CDR1 and CDR2 (germline): MDHEN, SYDVKM. V gave up 5 bases and J gave up 6 bases, with 14 bases separating them. The CDR3 has 13 residues. This CDR3 reads CASSVNDDAEQYF. As DNA, the CDR3 is TGTGCCAGCAGTGTGAATGACGACGCCGAGCAGTACTTC.

In nucleotides, the CDR3 is TGCAGCGTTGAAGATAGGGACAGGGGCTACGGAAACACCATATATTTT. Protein: CSVEDRDRGYGNTIYF. This chain links TRBV29-1 with TRBJ1-3, with 10 nucleotides matching TRBD1. The germline CDR1 and CDR2 sequences are SQVTM and ANQGSEA. This CDR3 spans 16 amino acids. The V and J ends lost 0 bases and 4 bases, in that order; junction bases with no gene match: 6.

This clone was detected only once. This chain joins TRBV28 and TRBJ2-7, with 8 bases aligning to TRBD1. With V trimmed by 6 bases and J by 2 bases, 6 bases remained unmatched. The CDR3 totals 14 residues. CDR1 and CDR2 (germline): MDHEN, SYDVKM. The CDR3 loop is CASSPMDRAYEQYF. CDR3 sequence (DNA): TGTGCCAGCAGCCCGATGGACAGGGCCTACGAGCAGTACTTC.

V usage is TRBV29-1 and J usage is TRBJ2-5; D is perhaps TRBD1 or TRBD2 (5 bases each). Gene TRBJ2-7 matches the end of the DNA better, so the J call may be wrong. Looked up from germline, CDR1 is SQVTM and CDR2 is ANQGSEA. The CDR3 covers 11 residues. Here the CDR3 DNA reads TGCAGCGTTGAATGGGGGTACGAGCAGTACTTC. Amino acids: CSVEWGYEQYF.